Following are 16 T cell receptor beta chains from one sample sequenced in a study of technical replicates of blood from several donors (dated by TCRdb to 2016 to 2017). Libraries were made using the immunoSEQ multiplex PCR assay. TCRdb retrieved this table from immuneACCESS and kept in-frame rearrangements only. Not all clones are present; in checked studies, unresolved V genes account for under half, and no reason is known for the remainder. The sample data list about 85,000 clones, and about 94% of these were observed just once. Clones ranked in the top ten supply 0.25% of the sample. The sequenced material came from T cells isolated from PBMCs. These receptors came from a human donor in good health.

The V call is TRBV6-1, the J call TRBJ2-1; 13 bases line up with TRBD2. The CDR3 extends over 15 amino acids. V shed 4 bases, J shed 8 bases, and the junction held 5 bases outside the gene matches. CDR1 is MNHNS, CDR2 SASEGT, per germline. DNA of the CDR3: TGTGCCAGCAGTGCCGGACTAGCGGGAGTCTATGAGCAGTTCTTC. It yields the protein CASSAGLAGVYEQFF.

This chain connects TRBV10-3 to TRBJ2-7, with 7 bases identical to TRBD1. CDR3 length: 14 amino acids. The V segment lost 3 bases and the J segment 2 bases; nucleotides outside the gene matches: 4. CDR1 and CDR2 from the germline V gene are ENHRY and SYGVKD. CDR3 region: CAISEGQVAYEQYF. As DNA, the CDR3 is TGTGCCATCAGTGAAGGACAGGTGGCCTACGAGCAGTACTTC.

CDR3 amino acids: CASSLRGSYNEQFF. As DNA, the CDR3 is TGTGCCAGCAGCTTACGTGGGAGTTACAATGAGCAGTTCTTC. This chain connects TRBV11-3 to TRBJ2-1; possible D gene TRBD2, 5 bases. Germline V gene sequence: CDR1 SGHNT, CDR2 YENEEA. The CDR3 spans 14 residues. Trimming stripped 2 bases from V and 4 bases from J, with 9 bases between.

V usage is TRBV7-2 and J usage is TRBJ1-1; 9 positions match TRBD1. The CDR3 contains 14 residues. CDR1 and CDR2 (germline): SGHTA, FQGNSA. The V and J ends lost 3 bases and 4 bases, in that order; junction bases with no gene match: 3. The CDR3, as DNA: TGTGCCAGCAGCTTCGGACAGGGGACCACTGAAGCTTTCTTT. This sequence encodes CASSFGQGTTEAFF. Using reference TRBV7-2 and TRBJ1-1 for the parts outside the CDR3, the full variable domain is GAGVSQSPSNKVTEKGKDVELRCDPISGHTALYWYRQSLGQGLEFLIYFQGNSAPDKSGLPSDRFSAERTGGSVSTLTIQRTQQEDSAVYLCASSFGQGTTEAFFGQGTRLTVV.

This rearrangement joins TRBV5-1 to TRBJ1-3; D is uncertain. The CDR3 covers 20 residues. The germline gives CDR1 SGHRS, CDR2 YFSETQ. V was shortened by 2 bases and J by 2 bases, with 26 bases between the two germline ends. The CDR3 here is CASSFVPNDDVTRAGNTIYF. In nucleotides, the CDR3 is TGCGCCAGCAGCTTCGTTCCGAATGATGATGTCACTAGGGCTGGAAACACCATATATTTT.

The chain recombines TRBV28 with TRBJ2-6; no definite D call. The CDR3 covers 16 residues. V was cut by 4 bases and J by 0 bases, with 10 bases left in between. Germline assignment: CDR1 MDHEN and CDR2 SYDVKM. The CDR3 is CASSSTVLSGANVLTF. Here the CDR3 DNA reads TGTGCCAGCAGTTCCACGGTGCTCTCTGGGGCCAACGTCCTGACTTTC.

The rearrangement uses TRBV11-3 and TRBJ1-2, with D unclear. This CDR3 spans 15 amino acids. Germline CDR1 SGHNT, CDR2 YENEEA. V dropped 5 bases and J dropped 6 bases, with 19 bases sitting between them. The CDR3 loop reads CASSLLADPNNGYTF. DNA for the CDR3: TGTGCCAGCAGCCTCCTAGCAGATCCGAATAATGGCTACACCTTC.

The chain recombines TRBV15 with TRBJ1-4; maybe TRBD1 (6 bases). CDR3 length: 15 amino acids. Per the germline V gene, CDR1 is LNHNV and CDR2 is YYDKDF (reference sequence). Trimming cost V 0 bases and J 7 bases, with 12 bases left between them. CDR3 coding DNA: TGTGCCACCAGCAGAGATAAGGGGGGGAGTGAAAAACTGTTTTTT. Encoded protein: CATSRDKGGSEKLFF.

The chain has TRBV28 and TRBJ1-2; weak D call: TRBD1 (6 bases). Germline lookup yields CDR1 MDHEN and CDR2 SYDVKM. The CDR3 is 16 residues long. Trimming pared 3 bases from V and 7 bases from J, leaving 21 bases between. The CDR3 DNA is TGTGCCAGCAGTTTCGGCCTTTCAGGGGCCGCGAGTGGCTACACCTTC. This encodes CASSFGLSGAASGYTF.

This CDR3 reads CASSGYPGQGMNTEAFF. Here the CDR3 DNA reads TGTGCCAGCAGTGGCTATCCGGGACAGGGAATGAACACTGAAGCTTTCTTT. The chain recombines TRBV6-1 with TRBJ1-1; 9 bases line up with TRBD1. V lost 4 bases, J lost 0 bases, and 9 bases stayed unmatched. The CDR3 contains 17 residues. In germline, CDR1 is MNHNS, CDR2 SASEGT.

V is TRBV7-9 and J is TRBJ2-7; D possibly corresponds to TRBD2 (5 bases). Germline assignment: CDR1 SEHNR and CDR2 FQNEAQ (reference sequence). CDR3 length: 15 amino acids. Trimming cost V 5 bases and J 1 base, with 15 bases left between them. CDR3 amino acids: CASSTSRTGSYEQYF. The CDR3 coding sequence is TGTGCCAGCAGCACCAGTAGGACGGGGTCCTACGAGCAGTACTTC. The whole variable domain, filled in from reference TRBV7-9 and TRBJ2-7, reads DTGVSQNPRHKITKRGQNVTFRCDPISEHNRLYWYRQTLGQGPEFLTYFQNEAQLEKSRLLSDRFSAERPKGSFSTLEIQRTEQGDSAMYLCASSTSRTGSYEQYFGPGTRLTVT.

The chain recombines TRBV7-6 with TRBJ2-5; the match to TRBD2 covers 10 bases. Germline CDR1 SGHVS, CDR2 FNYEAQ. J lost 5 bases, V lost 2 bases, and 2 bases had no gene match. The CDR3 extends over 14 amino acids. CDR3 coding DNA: TGTGCCAGCAGCTTAACTAGCGGGGCTGAGACCCAGTACTTC. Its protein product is CASSLTSGAETQYF.

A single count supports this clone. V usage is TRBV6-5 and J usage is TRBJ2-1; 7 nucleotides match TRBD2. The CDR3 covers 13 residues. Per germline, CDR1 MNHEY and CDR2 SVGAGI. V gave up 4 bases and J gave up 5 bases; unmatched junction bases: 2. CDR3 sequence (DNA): TGTGCCAGCAGTTTAGCGGGTGACAATGAGCAGTTCTTC. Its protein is CASSLAGDNEQFF.

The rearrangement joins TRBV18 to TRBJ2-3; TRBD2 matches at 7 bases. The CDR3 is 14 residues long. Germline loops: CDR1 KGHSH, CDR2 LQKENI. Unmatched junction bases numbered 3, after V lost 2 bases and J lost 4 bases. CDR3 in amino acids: CASSPGAGADTQYF. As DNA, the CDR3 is TGTGCCAGCTCACCAGGTGCGGGGGCAGATACGCAGTATTTT.

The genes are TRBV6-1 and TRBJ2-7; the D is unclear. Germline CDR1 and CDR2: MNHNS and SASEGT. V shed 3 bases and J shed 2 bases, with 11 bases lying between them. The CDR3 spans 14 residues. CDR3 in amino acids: CASSESGYTYEQYF. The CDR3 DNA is TGTGCCAGCAGTGAGTCAGGTTATACCTACGAGCAGTACTTC.

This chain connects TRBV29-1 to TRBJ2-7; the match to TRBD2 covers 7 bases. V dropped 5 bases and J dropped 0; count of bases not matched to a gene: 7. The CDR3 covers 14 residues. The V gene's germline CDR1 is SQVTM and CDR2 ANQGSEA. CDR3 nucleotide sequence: TGCAGCGTTTTTGGGCGGGAGAACTCCTACGAGCAGTACTTC. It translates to CSVFGRENSYEQYF.